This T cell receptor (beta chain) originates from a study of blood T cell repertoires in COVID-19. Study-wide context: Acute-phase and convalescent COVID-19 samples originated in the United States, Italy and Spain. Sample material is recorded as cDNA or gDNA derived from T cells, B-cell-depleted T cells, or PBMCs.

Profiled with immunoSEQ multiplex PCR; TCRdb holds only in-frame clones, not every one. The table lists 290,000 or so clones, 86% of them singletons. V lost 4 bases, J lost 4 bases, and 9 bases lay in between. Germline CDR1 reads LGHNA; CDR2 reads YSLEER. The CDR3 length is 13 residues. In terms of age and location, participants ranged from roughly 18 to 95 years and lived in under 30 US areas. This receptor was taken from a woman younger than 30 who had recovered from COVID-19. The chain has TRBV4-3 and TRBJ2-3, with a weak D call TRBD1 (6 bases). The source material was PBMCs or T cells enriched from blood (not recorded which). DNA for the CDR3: TGCGCCAGCAGCCCGGCAGGGGCAGATACGCAGTATTTT. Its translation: CASSPAGADTQYF.